This section outlines one T cell receptor beta chain sequence together with its context. The authors' processing: Nucleated cell counts were estimated from reference gene primer amplification. Generated by immunoSEQ multiplex PCR, the TCRdb table keeps only in-frame clones and is missing some. That table supplies the V and J calls and clone size; D and trimming were determined from the DNA. Of 200,000 to 250,000 clones listed, around 80% are singletons. The sample originates from a study of blood T cell repertoires in COVID-19. On the study more broadly: The samples span acute and convalescent COVID-19 from the United States, Italy and Spain. From T cells, B-cell-depleted T cells, or PBMCs came the material, which was cDNA or gDNA.

Germline values: CDR1 SGHDN, CDR2 FVKESK. The CDR3 covers 13 residues. Trimming took 5 bases from V and 3 from J; bases not matched to a gene: 3. The TCR originated in an elderly woman with acute or convalescent COVID-19. The chain uses TRBV14 and TRBJ1-1; 7 nucleotides match TRBD1. Sequenced sample: peripheral blood. CDR3 coding DNA: TGTGCCAGCAGCAAACAGGGGTACACTGAAGCTTTCTTT. Its translation: CASSKQGYTEAFF.